These 23 T cell receptor beta chains were all obtained from the same sample, sequenced in a study of T cells in Graves' hyperthyroidism and ophthalmopathy. Amplification yielded TCR beta CDR3 regions, with RNA transcripts as the source. With the HTBI primer set, the TCR CDR3 went through a first round of RT-PCR. TCRdb processed the multiplex PCR reads anew with MiXCR; each CDR3 protein has one entry. The sample has more than 250,000 distinct CDR3 sequences, about 16% seen once. Sequenced sample: blood. Every receptor here comes from a woman in her fifties or sixties with Graves' hyperthyroidism that later progressed to Graves' ophthalmopathy.

The rearrangement links TRBV12-3 or TRBV12-4 to TRBJ2-3, with 8 bases lining up with TRBD2. V was clipped by 5 bases and J by 6 bases; unmatched bases: 13. This CDR3 region has 16 residues. CDR3 DNA: TGTGCCAGCAGTGCCGGGAAGCGGGGGACCCGCGATACGCAGTATTTT. This encodes CASSAGKRGTRDTQYF.

The table lists this clonotype with many counts. Written as DNA, the CDR3 is TGTGCCAGCAGCATACAGACCGGAGCGGGGGAAGGTCCTGAGCAGTTCTTC. The encoded protein is CASSIQTGAGEGPEQFF. The rearrangement uses TRBV7-3 and TRBJ2-1; TRBD2 aligns across 8 bases. This CDR3 comprises 17 residues. Germline lookup yields CDR1 SGHTA and CDR2 FQGTGA. V gave up 5 bases and J gave up 9 bases; unmatched junction bases: 18.

This clonotype was seen more than once but under ten times. J is TRBJ1-1 and V is TRBV30; the D gene is possibly TRBD1 (6 bases). In germline, CDR1 is GTSNPN, CDR2 SVGIG (reference sequence). The CDR3 runs 16 residues. The ends were cut back, 0 bases at V and 6 bases at J, with 20 bases in the middle. The chain's CDR3 is CAWSVKVWGRGSEAFF. The CDR3 nucleotides read TGTGCCTGGAGTGTAAAAGTGTGGGGGCGCGGATCTGAAGCTTTCTTT.

This clonotype was seen a few times. The chain couples TRBV10-3 to TRBJ2-7; D not resolved. V lost 3 bases to trimming and J lost 4 bases, with 7 bases between them. Germline assignment: CDR1 ENHRY and CDR2 SYGVKD. CDR3 length: 12 amino acids. The CDR3 DNA is TGTGCCATCAGTGAAGTGAGGTACGAGCAGTACTTC. Translated: CAISEVRYEQYF.

This clonotype was detected only a few times. The chain is built from TRBV10-3 and TRBJ1-1, with a weak D call TRBD1 (5 bases). The CDR3 spans 13 residues. The germline V and J ends were trimmed by 4 bases and 4 bases, with 10 bases remaining between them. The V gene's germline CDR1 is ENHRY and CDR2 SYGVKD. This chain's CDR3 is CAISGDYPTEAFF. The CDR3, as DNA: TGTGCCATCAGTGGGGACTACCCCACTGAAGCTTTCTTT.

This clonotype has a count of ten or more. This chain links TRBV9 with TRBJ2-7; 11 nucleotides align to TRBD2. The V gene end was trimmed by 2 bases and the J gene end by 5 bases; junction bases not matched to a gene: 3. In germline, CDR1 is SGDLS, CDR2 YYNGEE. The CDR3 is 14 residues long. The CDR3 nucleotides read TGTGCCAGCAGCGTTAGCGGGAGGGCCCACGAGCAGTACTTC. Translating it yields CASSVSGRAHEQYF.

This clonotype was detected a few times. This chain connects TRBV5-5 to TRBJ1-4; D is ambiguous. Per the germline V gene, CDR1 is SGHKS and CDR2 is YYEKEE (reference sequence). V lost 4 bases and J 5 bases, leaving 9 bases between the germline ends. This CDR3 comprises 13 residues. CDR3 residues: CASSPVPNEKLFF. CDR3 nucleotide sequence: TGTGCCAGCAGCCCAGTCCCAAATGAAAAACTGTTTTTT.

This clonotype was detected many times. J is TRBJ1-2 and V is TRBV28; D not resolved. In germline, CDR1 is MDHEN, CDR2 SYDVKM. Trimming took 5 bases from V and 8 from J, leaving 9 bases between them. This CDR3 has 11 amino acids. CDR3 in amino acids: CASSGVGGYTF. The CDR3, as DNA: TGTGCCAGCAGTGGAGTGGGGGGCTACACCTTC.

The J gene is TRBJ1-2, the V gene TRBV7-9; 9 nucleotides match TRBD1. The CDR3 totals 16 residues. V was clipped by 4 bases and J by 7 bases; unmatched bases: 13. Germline V lookup: CDR1 SEHNR, CDR2 FQNEAQ (reference sequence). The CDR3 spells CASSSQHGQGSGGYTF. The CDR3 DNA sequence: TGTGCCAGCAGCTCACAACACGGACAGGGGTCTGGTGGCTACACCTTC.

This clonotype has just a few counts. The chain employs TRBV9 and TRBJ1-2; no clear D. The germline gives CDR1 SGDLS, CDR2 YYNGEE. V dropped 4 bases and J dropped 10 bases, with 14 bases sitting between them. The CDR3 runs to 12 residues. The CDR3 coding sequence is TGTGCCAGCAGCTCCGGGGTGGGCGCCTACACCTTC. This translates into CASSSGVGAYTF.

This clonotype was detected many times. This sequence joins TRBV3-1 and TRBJ2-2; 7 bases agree with TRBD1. Trimming at V came to 4 bases and at J to 0 bases, leaving 11 bases not matched to a gene. CDR1 LGHDT and CDR2 YNNKEL come from the germline V gene (reference sequence). The CDR3 is made up of 18 amino acids. This chain's CDR3 is CASSRELRQGPNTGELFF. CDR3 sequence (DNA): TGTGCCAGCAGCCGAGAACTCCGACAGGGCCCGAACACCGGGGAGCTGTTTTTT.

Only a few counts were recorded for this clonotype. The conserved phenylalanine or tryptophan is not found at the CDR3 terminus, so this likely reflects a read error. This chain links TRBV11-2 with TRBJ2-1; 8 bases agree with TRBD2. The CDR3 consists of 16 residues. Germline values: CDR1 SGHAT, CDR2 FQNNGV. The trim removed 6 bases at V and 0 bases at J, leaving 7 bases unmatched. In DNA form, the CDR3 reads TGTGCCAGCAGGAACCTAGCGGGTTTCTCCTACAATGAGCAGTTCCTC. The encoded protein is CASRNLAGFSYNEQFL.

A word on this clonotype: A much larger clone is a single base away; this may be a read error. The chain employs TRBV6-1 and TRBJ2-2; possible D gene TRBD2, 6 bases. V lost 7 bases and J lost 1, with 13 bases in between. CDR3 length: 15 amino acids. CDR1 and CDR2 (germline): MNHNS, SASEGT. The CDR3 loop reads CASTWGVVNTGELFF. For the CDR3, the DNA is TGTGCCAGCACCTGGGGGGTGGTGAACACCGGGGAGCTGTTTTTT.

This clonotype was seen at least ten times. J is TRBJ2-7 and V is TRBV5-1, with a tentative D call TRBD2 (5 bases). With 1 base removed from V and 5 bases from J, the gap between germline ends came to 13 bases. This CDR3 has 14 residues. Germline V CDR1 and CDR2: SGHRS, YFSETQ. This chain's CDR3 is CASSLFPGTNEQYF. DNA for the CDR3: TGCGCCAGCAGCTTGTTTCCGGGAACCAACGAGCAGTACTTC.

The chain employs TRBV25-1 and TRBJ1-4; D gene uncertain. Per germline, CDR1 MGHDK and CDR2 SYGVNS. Trimming stripped 6 bases from V and 6 bases from J, with 14 bases between. The CDR3 extends over 14 amino acids. In DNA, the CDR3 is TGTGCCAGCAGGAGGAGCGGGTTAGATGAAAAACTGTTTTTT. Amino acids: CASRRSGLDEKLFF. Full variable domain (remainder filled in from reference TRBV25-1 and TRBJ1-4): EADIYQTPRYLVIGTGKKITLECSQTMGHDKMYWYQQDPGMELHLIHYSYGVNSTEKGDLSSESTVSRIRTEHFPLTLESARPSHTSQYLCASRRSGLDEKLFFGSGTQLSVL.

The rearrangement uses TRBV2 and TRBJ1-5; possibly TRBD1 for D (5 bases). This CDR3 comprises 14 residues. With 1 base removed from V and 5 bases from J, the gap between germline ends came to 9 bases. CDR1 SNHLY and CDR2 FYNNEI come from the germline V gene. The CDR3 reads CASSEGRGHQPQHF. CDR3 coding DNA: TGTGCCAGCAGTGAAGGGAGGGGCCATCAGCCCCAGCATTTT. The full variable domain, in which reference TRBV2 and TRBJ1-5 provide the parts outside the CDR3, is EPEVTQTPSHQVTQMGQEVILRCVPISNHLYFYWYRQILGQKVEFLVSFYNNEISEKSEIFDDQFSVERPDGSNFTLKIRSTKLEDSAMYFCASSEGRGHQPQHFGDGTRLSIL.

This clonotype showed up many times. The chain couples TRBV28 to TRBJ1-6, with D possibly being TRBD1 (6 bases). Germline assignment: CDR1 MDHEN and CDR2 SYDVKM. The CDR3 has 13 residues. The V end was cut by 5 bases, the J end by 7 bases, with 9 bases between. CDR3 nucleotides: TGTGCCAGCAGTAGGGGGTTCAATTCACCCCTCCACTTT. Protein sequence: CASSRGFNSPLHF.

This clonotype has only a few counts. This chain connects TRBV5-5 to TRBJ1-4; D unresolved. With 4 bases removed from V and 5 bases from J, the gap between germline ends came to 15 bases. CDR1 SGHKS and CDR2 YYEKEE come from the germline V gene (reference sequence). The CDR3 length is 15 residues. The CDR3 protein is CASSHLTFGNEKLFF. CDR3 DNA: TGTGCCAGCAGCCACCTCACGTTCGGGAATGAAAAACTGTTTTTT.

The J gene is TRBJ2-5, the V gene TRBV19, with 12 nucleotides matching TRBD1. Germline assignment: CDR1 LNHDA and CDR2 SQIVND (reference sequence). After removal of 3 bases from V and 6 bases from J, the junction contained 5 bases not matched to a gene. The CDR3 is made up of 15 amino acids. CDR3 loop: CASSIPGQGAQTQYF. CDR3 sequence (DNA): TGTGCCAGTAGTATTCCGGGACAGGGGGCGCAGACCCAGTACTTC.

This clonotype has a count of ten or more. The rearrangement uses TRBV27 and TRBJ2-5; D is possibly TRBD2 (6 bases). Per the germline V gene, CDR1 is MNHEY and CDR2 is SMNVEV (reference sequence). The ends were cut back, 2 bases at V and 4 bases at J, with 14 bases in the middle. There are 15 residues in the CDR3. The CDR3 DNA reads TGTGCCAGCAGTTTACGGGGACTGGGGCGAGAGACCCAGTACTTC. Translating it yields CASSLRGLGRETQYF.

A few counts support this clonotype. The J gene is TRBJ2-1, the V gene TRBV9; 11 bases fit TRBD2. Germline CDR1 and CDR2: SGDLS and YYNGEE. The CDR3 is 16 residues long. J was trimmed by 4 bases and V by 0 bases; bases with no gene match: 3. CDR3 sequence reads: CASSVEGLAVYNEQFF. In nucleotides, the CDR3 is TGTGCCAGCAGCGTAGAGGGACTAGCGGTTTACAATGAGCAGTTCTTC.

The table lists this clonotype with many counts. This chain joins TRBV28 and TRBJ1-1; possible D gene TRBD1, 5 bases. CDR3 length: 15 amino acids. Germline V gene lookup returns CDR1 MDHEN and CDR2 SYDVKM. Trimming left V 6 bases short and J 5 bases short, with 19 bases between. The CDR3 DNA is TGTGCCAGCAGCCCCGTACTAGGGGAAGGGACTGAAGCTTTCTTT. Its translation: CASSPVLGEGTEAFF.

This clonotype was detected ten times or more. This chain uses TRBV20-1 with TRBJ1-1, with a weak D call TRBD1 (6 bases). V was shortened by 0 bases and J by 3 bases, with 17 bases between the two germline ends. The CDR3 extends over 16 amino acids. Germline V gene lookup returns CDR1 DFQATT and CDR2 SNEGSKA (reference sequence). The CDR3 sequence is CSARDPGGNRDTEAFF. CDR3 DNA sequence: TGCAGTGCTAGAGATCCCGGGGGCAATAGGGACACTGAAGCTTTCTTT.